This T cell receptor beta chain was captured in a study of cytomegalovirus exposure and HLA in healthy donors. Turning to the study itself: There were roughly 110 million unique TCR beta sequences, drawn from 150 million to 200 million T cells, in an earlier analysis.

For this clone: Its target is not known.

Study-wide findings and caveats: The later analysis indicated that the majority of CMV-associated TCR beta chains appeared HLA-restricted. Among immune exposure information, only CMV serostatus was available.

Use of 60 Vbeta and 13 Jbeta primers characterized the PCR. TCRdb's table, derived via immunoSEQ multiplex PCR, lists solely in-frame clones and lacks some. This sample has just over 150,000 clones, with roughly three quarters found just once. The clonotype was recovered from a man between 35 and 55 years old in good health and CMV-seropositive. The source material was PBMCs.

The CDR3 DNA is TGTGCCAGCAGTTTAAGGGTTGTGGGGCGCGGTAATGAAAAACTGTTTTTT. This sequence encodes CASSLRVVGRGNEKLFF. The chain carries TRBV27 and TRBJ1-4; TRBD1 is a possible D gene (5 bases). CDR1 and CDR2 (germline): MNHEY, SMNVEV (reference sequence). Deletions cut 2 bases from V and 4 bases from J, with 17 bases between. The CDR3 loop spans 17 amino acids.